This T cell receptor (beta chain) is from a study of T cell repertoires in cytomegalovirus infection. About the research overall: Indicated by public TCR beta signatures were CMV infection and matching HLA type.

General study findings and limits: Accumulated public TCR beta family frequency recognized individuals carrying CMV together with the relevant HLA.

TCRdb analysed the reads with MiXCR anew, one entry per CDR3 protein. The table shows fewer than 250,000 distinct CDR3 sequences, with around 12% occurring only once. V dropped 0 bases and J dropped 7 bases, with 6 bases sitting between them. Germline V gene lookup returns CDR1 MNHEY and CDR2 SVGEGT. The CDR3 sequence is 12 residues long. This clonotype occurred many times. Its antigen is unidentified. V and J are TRBV6-2 or TRBV6-3 and TRBJ1-1; D is uncertain. This receptor was identified in a human donor in good health (CMV status not recorded). Some clones in this sample may be carry-over from other donors' samples. Material: PBMCs. For the CDR3, the DNA is TGTGCCAGCAGTTACTCGGCAGGTGAAGCTTTCTTT. Amino acid sequence: CASSYSAGEAFF.